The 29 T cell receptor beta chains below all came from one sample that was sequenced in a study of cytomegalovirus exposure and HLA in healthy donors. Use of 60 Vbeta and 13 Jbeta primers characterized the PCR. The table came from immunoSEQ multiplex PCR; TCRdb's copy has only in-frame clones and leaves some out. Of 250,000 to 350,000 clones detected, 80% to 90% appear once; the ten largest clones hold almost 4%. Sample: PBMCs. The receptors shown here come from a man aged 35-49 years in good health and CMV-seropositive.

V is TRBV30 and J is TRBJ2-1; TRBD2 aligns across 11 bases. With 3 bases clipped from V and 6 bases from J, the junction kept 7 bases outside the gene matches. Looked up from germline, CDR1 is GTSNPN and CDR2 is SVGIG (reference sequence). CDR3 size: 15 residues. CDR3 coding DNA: TGTGCCTGGAGCGCCAGACTAGCGGGATTCAATGAGCAGTTCTTC. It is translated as CAWSARLAGFNEQFF.

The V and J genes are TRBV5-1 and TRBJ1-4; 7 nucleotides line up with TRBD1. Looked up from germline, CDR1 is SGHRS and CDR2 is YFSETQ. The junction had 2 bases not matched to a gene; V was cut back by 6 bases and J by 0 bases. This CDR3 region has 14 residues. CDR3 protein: CASKGAATNEKLFF. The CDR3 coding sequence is TGCGCCAGCAAGGGGGCTGCAACTAATGAAAAACTGTTTTTT.

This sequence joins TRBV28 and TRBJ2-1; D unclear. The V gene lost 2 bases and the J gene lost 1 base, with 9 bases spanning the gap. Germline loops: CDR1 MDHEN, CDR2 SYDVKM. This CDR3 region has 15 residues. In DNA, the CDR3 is TGTGCCAGCAGTTTAACAGAAAGATCCTACAATGAGCAGTTCTTC. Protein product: CASSLTERSYNEQFF.

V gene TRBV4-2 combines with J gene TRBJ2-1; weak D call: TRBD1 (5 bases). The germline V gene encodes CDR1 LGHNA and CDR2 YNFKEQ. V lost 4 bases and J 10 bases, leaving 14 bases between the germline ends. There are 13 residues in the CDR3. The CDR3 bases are TGTGCCAGCAGCCCGCGGACAAGTCAAGAGCAGTTCTTC. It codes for CASSPRTSQEQFF.

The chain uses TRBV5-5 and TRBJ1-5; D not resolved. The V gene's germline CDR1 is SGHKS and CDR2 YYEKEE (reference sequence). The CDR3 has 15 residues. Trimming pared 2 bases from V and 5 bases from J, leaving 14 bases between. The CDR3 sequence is CASSFEGSVYQPQHF. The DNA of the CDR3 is TGTGCCAGCAGCTTTGAGGGCAGTGTATATCAGCCCCAGCATTTT.

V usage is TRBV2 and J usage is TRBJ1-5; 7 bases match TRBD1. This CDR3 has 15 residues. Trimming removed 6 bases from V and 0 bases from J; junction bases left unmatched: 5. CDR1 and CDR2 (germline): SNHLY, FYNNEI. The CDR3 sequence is CASRSTGFSNQPQHF. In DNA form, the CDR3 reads TGTGCCAGCAGATCGACAGGGTTTAGCAATCAGCCCCAGCATTTT.

In DNA form, the CDR3 reads TGTGCCAGCAGTTCCCGACCAGCGGGAGGCTACGAGCAGTACTTC. Amino acids: CASSSRPAGGYEQYF. V usage is TRBV6-5 and J usage is TRBJ2-7; 9 bases agree with TRBD2. Germline V gene data show CDR1 as MNHEY and CDR2 as SVGAGI. CDR3 length equals 15 residues. V was clipped by 4 bases and J by 3 bases; unmatched bases: 7.

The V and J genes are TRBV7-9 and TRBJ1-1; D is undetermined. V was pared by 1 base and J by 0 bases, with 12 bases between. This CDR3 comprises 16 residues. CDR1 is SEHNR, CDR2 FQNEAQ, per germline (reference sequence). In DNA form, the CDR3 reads TGTGCCAGCAGCTTAGATTCTGGCAGGATGAACACTGAAGCTTTCTTT. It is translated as CASSLDSGRMNTEAFF.

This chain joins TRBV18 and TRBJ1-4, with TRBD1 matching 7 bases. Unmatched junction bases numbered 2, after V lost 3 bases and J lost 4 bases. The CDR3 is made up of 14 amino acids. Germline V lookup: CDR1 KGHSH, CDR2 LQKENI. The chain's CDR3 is CASSPDRINEKLFF. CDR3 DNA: TGTGCCAGCTCACCGGACAGGATTAATGAAAAACTGTTTTTT.

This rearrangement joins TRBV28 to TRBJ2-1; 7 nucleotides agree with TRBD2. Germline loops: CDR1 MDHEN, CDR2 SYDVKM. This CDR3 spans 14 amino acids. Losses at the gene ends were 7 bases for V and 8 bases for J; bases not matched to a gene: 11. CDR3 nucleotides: TGTGCCAGCACCCCATCCTCCGGGAGGCATGAGCAGTTCTTC. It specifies CASTPSSGRHEQFF.

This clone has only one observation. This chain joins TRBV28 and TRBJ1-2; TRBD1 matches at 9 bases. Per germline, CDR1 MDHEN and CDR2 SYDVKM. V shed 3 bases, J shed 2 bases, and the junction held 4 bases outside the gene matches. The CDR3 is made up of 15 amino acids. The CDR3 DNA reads TGTGCCAGCAGTTTGGGGGGGACAGGGAACTATGGCTACACCTTC. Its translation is CASSLGGTGNYGYTF.

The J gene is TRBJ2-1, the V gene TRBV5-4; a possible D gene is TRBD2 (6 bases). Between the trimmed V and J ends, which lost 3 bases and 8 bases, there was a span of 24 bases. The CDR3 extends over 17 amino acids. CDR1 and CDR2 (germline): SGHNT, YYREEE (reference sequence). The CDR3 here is CASSSSRGTSEVHEQFF. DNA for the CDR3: TGTGCCAGCAGCTCATCCCGGGGGACCTCGGAGGTACATGAGCAGTTCTTC.

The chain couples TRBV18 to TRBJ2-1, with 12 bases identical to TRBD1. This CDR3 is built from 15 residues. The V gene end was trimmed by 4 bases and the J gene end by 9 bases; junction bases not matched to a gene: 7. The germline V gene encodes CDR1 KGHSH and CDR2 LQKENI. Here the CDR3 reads CASSLGQGASGEQFF. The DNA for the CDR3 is TGTGCCAGCTCACTGGGACAGGGGGCCTCGGGTGAGCAGTTCTTC.

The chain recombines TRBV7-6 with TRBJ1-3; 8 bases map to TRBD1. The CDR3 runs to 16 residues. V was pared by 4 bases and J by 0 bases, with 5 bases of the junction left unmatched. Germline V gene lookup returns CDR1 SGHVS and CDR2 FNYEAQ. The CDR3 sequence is CASSSGTGNSGNTIYF. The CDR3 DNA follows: TGTGCCAGCAGCTCCGGGACAGGAAACTCTGGAAACACCATATATTTT.

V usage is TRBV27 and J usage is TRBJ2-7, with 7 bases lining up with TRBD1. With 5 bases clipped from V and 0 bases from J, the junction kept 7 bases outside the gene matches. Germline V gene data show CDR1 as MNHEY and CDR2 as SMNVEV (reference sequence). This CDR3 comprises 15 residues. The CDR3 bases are TGTGCCAGCAGTAAACCGGGACAGAGCTCCTACGAGCAGTACTTC. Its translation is CASSKPGQSSYEQYF.

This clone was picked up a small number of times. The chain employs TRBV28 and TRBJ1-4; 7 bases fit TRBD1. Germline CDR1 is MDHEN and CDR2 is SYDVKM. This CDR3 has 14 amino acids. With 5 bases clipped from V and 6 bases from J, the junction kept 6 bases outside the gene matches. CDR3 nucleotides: TGTGCCAGCAGTATGGACAGGTCGTATGAAAAACTGTTTTTT. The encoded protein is CASSMDRSYEKLFF.

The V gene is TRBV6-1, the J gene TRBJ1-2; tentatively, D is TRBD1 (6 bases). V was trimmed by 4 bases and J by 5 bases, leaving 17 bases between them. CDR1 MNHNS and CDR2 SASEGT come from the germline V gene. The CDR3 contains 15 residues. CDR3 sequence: CASSAGDPTLYGYTF. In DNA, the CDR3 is TGTGCCAGCAGTGCAGGGGATCCGACCCTTTATGGCTACACCTTC.

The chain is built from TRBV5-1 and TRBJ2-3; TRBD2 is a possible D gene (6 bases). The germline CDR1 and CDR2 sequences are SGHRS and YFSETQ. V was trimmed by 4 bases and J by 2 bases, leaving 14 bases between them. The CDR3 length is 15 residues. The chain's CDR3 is CASSPGTHNTDTQYF. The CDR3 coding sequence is TGCGCCAGCAGCCCTGGGACTCACAACACAGATACGCAGTATTTT.

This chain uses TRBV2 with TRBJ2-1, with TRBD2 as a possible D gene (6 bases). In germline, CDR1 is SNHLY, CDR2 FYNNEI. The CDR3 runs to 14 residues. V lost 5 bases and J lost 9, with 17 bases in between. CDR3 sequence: CASSPPGGRGEQFF. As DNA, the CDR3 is TGTGCCAGCAGTCCCCCCGGGGGAAGGGGTGAGCAGTTCTTC.

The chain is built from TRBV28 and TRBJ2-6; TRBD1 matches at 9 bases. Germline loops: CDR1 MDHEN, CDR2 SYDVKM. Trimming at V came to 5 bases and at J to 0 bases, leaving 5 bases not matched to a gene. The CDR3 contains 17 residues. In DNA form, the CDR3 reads TGTGCCAGCAGTCGGGACAGGGTTTCCTCTGGGGCCAACGTCCTGACTTTC. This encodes CASSRDRVSSGANVLTF.

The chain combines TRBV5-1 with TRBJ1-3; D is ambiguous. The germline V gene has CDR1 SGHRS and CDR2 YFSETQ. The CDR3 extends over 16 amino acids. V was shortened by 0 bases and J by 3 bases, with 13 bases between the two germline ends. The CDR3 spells CASSLVAVGFGNTIYF. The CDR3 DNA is TGCGCCAGCAGCTTGGTAGCAGTGGGTTTTGGAAACACCATATATTTT.

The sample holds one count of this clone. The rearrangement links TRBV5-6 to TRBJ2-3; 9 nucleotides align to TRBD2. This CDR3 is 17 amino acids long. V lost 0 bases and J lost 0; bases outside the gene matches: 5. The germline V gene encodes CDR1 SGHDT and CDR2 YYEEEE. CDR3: CASSLASGTSSTDTQYF. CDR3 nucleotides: TGTGCCAGCAGCTTGGCTAGCGGGACCTCTAGCACAGATACGCAGTATTTT.

The CDR3 bases are TGTGCCAGCGGTGCCTACTACAATGAGGAGCAGTTCTTC. Its protein product is CASGAYYNEEQFF. The chain joins TRBV6-5 to TRBJ2-1; D uncertain. Germline V gene lookup returns CDR1 MNHEY and CDR2 SVGAGI. There are 13 residues in the CDR3. V was shortened by 8 bases and J by 10 bases, with 18 bases between the two germline ends.

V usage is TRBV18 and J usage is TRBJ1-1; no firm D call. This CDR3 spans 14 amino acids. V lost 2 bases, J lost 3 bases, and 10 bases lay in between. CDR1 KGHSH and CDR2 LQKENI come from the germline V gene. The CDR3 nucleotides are TGTGCCAGCTCACCATGGCAGGATCACACTGAAGCTTTCTTT. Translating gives CASSPWQDHTEAFF.

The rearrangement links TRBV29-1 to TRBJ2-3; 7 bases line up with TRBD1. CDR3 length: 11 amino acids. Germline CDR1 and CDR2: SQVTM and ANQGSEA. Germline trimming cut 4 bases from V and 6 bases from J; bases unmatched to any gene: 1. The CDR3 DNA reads TGCAGCGTTGCACAGGGGGATACGCAGTATTTT. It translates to CSVAQGDTQYF.

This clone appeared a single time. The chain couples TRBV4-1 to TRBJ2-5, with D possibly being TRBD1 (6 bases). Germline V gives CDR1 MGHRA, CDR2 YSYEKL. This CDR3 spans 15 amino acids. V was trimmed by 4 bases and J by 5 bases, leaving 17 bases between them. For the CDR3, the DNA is TGCGCCAGCAGCCCTAGGGACATCCAAGGGGAGACCCAGTACTTC. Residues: CASSPRDIQGETQYF.

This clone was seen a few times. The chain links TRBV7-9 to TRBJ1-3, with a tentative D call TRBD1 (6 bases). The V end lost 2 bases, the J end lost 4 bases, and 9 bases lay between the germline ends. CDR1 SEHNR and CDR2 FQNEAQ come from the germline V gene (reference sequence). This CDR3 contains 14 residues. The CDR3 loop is CASSLTQGGNTIYF. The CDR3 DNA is TGTGCCAGCAGCTTAACACAGGGAGGAAACACCATATATTTT.

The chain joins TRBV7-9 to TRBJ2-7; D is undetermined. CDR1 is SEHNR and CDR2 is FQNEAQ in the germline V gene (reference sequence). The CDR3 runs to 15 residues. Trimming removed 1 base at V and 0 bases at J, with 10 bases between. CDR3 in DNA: TGTGCCAGCAGCTTAGTCCCCGCTAGCTCCTACGAGCAGTACTTC. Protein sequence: CASSLVPASSYEQYF.

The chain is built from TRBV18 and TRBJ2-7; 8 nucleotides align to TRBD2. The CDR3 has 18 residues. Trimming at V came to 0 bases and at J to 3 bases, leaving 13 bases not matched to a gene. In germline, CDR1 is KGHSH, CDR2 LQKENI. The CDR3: CASSPPGLEAFLIYEQYF. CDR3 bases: TGTGCCAGCTCACCACCGGGACTAGAGGCTTTTTTGATCTACGAGCAGTACTTC.